A single sample gave rise to the 30 T cell receptor beta chains below, sequenced in a study of spatial heterogeneity in lung cancer. Time point given: blood at routine non-recurrence follow-up after resection. From tumor, nontumor lung or frozen PBMC, whole RNA was taken unsorted for sequencing. TCRdb independently ran MiXCR on the 5' RACE reads; one entry per CDR3 protein. The data hold fewer than 30,000 distinct CDR3 sequences, with 6% observed a single time. Sequences were derived from PBMCs, sampled at follow-up. Source of these receptors: a male donor with early-stage non-small cell lung cancer.

V and J are TRBV6-5 and TRBJ1-2, with D unclear. CDR1 is MNHEY and CDR2 is SVGAGI in the germline V gene. The V gene lost 1 base and the J gene lost 3 bases, with 6 bases spanning the gap. The CDR3 totals 13 residues. The CDR3 protein is CASSYWQDYGYTF. CDR3 in DNA: TGTGCCAGCAGTTACTGGCAAGACTATGGCTACACCTTC.

This clonotype was recorded a few times. DNA for the CDR3: TGTGCCAGCAGCCCGCCGGGACAGGGGTTAAACGAGCAGTACTTC. Its protein product is CASSPPGQGLNEQYF. V usage is TRBV6-2 or TRBV6-3 and J usage is TRBJ2-7; 10 bases map to TRBD1. The V segment lost 6 bases and the J segment 5 bases; nucleotides outside the gene matches: 10. The CDR3 totals 15 residues. From germline, CDR1 is MNHEY and CDR2 SVGEGT.

This clonotype was seen at least ten times. The chain is built from TRBV19 and TRBJ2-1; D not certain. CDR1 is LNHDA and CDR2 is SQIVND in the germline V gene (reference sequence). The ends were cut back, 3 bases at V and 2 bases at J, with 11 bases in the middle. This CDR3 is 15 amino acids long. The CDR3: CASSIHNNPYNEQFF. DNA for the CDR3: TGTGCCAGTAGTATCCACAATAACCCCTACAATGAGCAGTTCTTC.

This clonotype was recorded a few times. The CDR3 sequence: CASSLAAGVEQYV. Here the CDR3 DNA reads TGTGCCAGCAGCTTAGCGGCGGGAGTGGAGCAGTACGTC. The rearrangement links TRBV11-2 to TRBJ2-7; 7 bases match TRBD2. Germline V lookup: CDR1 SGHAT, CDR2 FQNNGV. The CDR3 sequence is 13 residues long. The V segment lost 1 base and the J segment 7 bases; nucleotides outside the gene matches: 4.

This clonotype was seen repeatedly, ten times or more. This chain joins TRBV5-8 and TRBJ2-2, with a weak D call TRBD1 (6 bases). Germline lookup yields CDR1 SGHTS and CDR2 YDEGEE. The V gene lost 6 bases and the J gene lost 5 bases, with 14 bases spanning the gap. The CDR3 runs 14 residues. In DNA, the CDR3 is TGTGCCAGCAACTACAGGGTCAAGACCGGGGAGCTGTTTTTT. Translated, it gives CASNYRVKTGELFF.

Many counts were recorded for this clonotype. V is TRBV10-3 and J is TRBJ1-2; 7 bases are shared with TRBD1. There are 13 residues in the CDR3. The V gene's germline CDR1 is ENHRY and CDR2 SYGVKD. Germline trimming cut 2 bases from V and 12 bases from J; bases unmatched to any gene: 9. Here the CDR3 reads CAISEDYRGRNTF. CDR3 in DNA: TGTGCCATCAGTGAGGACTACAGGGGAAGAAACACCTTC.

There are a few counts of this clonotype. This chain joins TRBV20-1 and TRBJ2-1, with 11 bases that match TRBD2. The CDR3 is made up of 16 amino acids. With 6 bases clipped from V and 3 bases from J, the junction kept 10 bases outside the gene matches. The germline gives CDR1 DFQATT, CDR2 SNEGSKA (reference sequence). The CDR3 region has the DNA TGCAGTGCCCAGCTAGGTAGCGGGGGGGTCTACAATGAGCAGTTCTTC. Protein: CSAQLGSGGVYNEQFF.

This clonotype was counted many times. This rearrangement joins TRBV7-6 to TRBJ1-1; D remains unclear. Trimming pared 1 base from V and 1 base from J, leaving 10 bases between. This CDR3 comprises 15 residues. Germline values: CDR1 SGHVS, CDR2 FNYEAQ. This CDR3 reads CASSLVSRSNTEAFF. In DNA form, the CDR3 reads TGTGCCAGCAGCTTAGTATCCCGCTCGAACACTGAAGCTTTCTTT.

This clonotype was recorded many times. This chain joins TRBV5-1 and TRBJ2-2; D unclear. V was shortened by 5 bases and J by 5 bases, with 13 bases between the two germline ends. The CDR3 has 14 residues. The germline CDR1 and CDR2 sequences are SGHRS and YFSETQ. The CDR3 DNA follows: TGCGCCAGCAGGGCTTCAGAGTTGACCGGGGAGCTGTTTTTT. It is translated as CASRASELTGELFF.

This clonotype qualifies as medium-sized. The rearrangement links TRBV27 to TRBJ1-5, with D possibly TRBD1 on 6 matching bases. The germline CDR1 and CDR2 sequences are MNHEY and SMNVEV (reference sequence). The CDR3 contains 15 residues. The germline V and J ends were trimmed by 0 bases and 2 bases, with 8 bases remaining between them. The DNA of the CDR3 is TGTGCCAGCAGTTTATCATCAGGGGGCAATCAGCCCCAGCATTTT. This gives the protein CASSLSSGGNQPQHF.

This clonotype was picked up many times. The V gene is TRBV7-9, the J gene TRBJ1-6; D ambiguous. Germline CDR1 and CDR2: SEHNR and FQNEAQ (reference sequence). The CDR3 loop spans 14 amino acids. Trimming took 1 base from V and 7 from J, leaving 8 bases between them. The CDR3 protein is CASSLERKNSPLHF. In DNA, the CDR3 is TGTGCCAGCAGCTTAGAGCGTAAGAATTCACCCCTCCACTTT.

This clonotype showed up many times. This sequence joins TRBV7-9 and TRBJ1-4; possible D gene TRBD1, 6 bases. This CDR3 is 13 amino acids long. The germline V gene encodes CDR1 SEHNR and CDR2 FQNEAQ (reference sequence). The V end was cut by 8 bases, the J end by 2 bases, with 9 bases between. The CDR3 is CASEGGTNEKLFF. Here the CDR3 DNA reads TGTGCCAGCGAAGGGGGTACTAATGAAAAACTGTTTTTT.

The gene calls are TRBV11-3 and TRBJ1-4, with unresolved D. The germline gives CDR1 SGHNT, CDR2 YENEEA. This CDR3 spans 15 amino acids. Trimming removed 2 bases from V and 5 bases from J, with 12 bases in between. The chain's CDR3 is CASSLFAGGNEKLFF. The CDR3 DNA follows: TGTGCCAGCAGCTTATTTGCAGGCGGGAATGAAAAACTGTTTTTT.

There are many counts of this clonotype. This rearrangement joins TRBV20-1 to TRBJ1-2; TRBD1 is a possible D gene (5 bases). The germline V gene has CDR1 DFQATT and CDR2 SNEGSKA (reference sequence). Deletions cut 0 bases from V and 6 bases from J, with 8 bases between. The CDR3 contains 12 residues. The CDR3 reads CSAREGDHGYTF. CDR3 bases: TGCAGTGCTAGAGAGGGGGACCATGGCTACACCTTC.

The table lists this clonotype with many counts. The V gene is TRBV9, the J gene TRBJ2-5; 7 bases fit TRBD2. Germline CDR1 SGDLS, CDR2 YYNGEE. J lost 5 bases, V lost 5 bases, and 3 bases had no gene match. CDR3 length equals 12 residues. The CDR3 spells CASSNGGETQYF. The CDR3 bases are TGTGCCAGCAGTAACGGGGGGGAGACCCAGTACTTC.

The chain is built from TRBV20-1 and TRBJ2-3; maybe TRBD2 (6 bases). The germline V and J ends were trimmed by 6 bases and 3 bases, with 16 bases remaining between them. Germline CDR1 reads DFQATT; CDR2 reads SNEGSKA (reference sequence). CDR3 size: 14 residues. CDR3: CSAGRESGTDTQYF. Here the CDR3 DNA reads TGCAGTGCAGGACGGGAGTCTGGAACAGATACGCAGTATTTT.

There are many counts of this clonotype. The rearrangement joins TRBV6-5 to TRBJ1-6, with 8 bases that match TRBD1. CDR1 and CDR2 from the germline V gene are MNHEY and SVGAGI. V shed 0 bases, J shed 9 bases, and the junction held 7 bases outside the gene matches. The CDR3 length is 16 residues. CDR3 protein: CASSYSGTGPGSPLHF. The CDR3, as DNA: TGTGCCAGCAGTTACTCGGGGACAGGCCCTGGTTCACCCCTCCACTTT.

This clonotype was detected only a few times. The chain couples TRBV20-1 to TRBJ2-1, with TRBD2 matching over 7 bases. With 1 base clipped from V and 6 bases from J, the junction kept 9 bases outside the gene matches. The CDR3 runs 15 residues. Germline loops: CDR1 DFQATT, CDR2 SNEGSKA (reference sequence). The CDR3 DNA sequence: TGCAGTGCTAGAGGCCCACTACTAGCGATCAATGAGCAGTTCTTC. Its protein is CSARGPLLAINEQFF.

This clonotype was detected many times. The rearrangement links TRBV27 to TRBJ1-1; D not certain. Germline-derived CDR1 and CDR2 are MNHEY and SMNVEV (reference sequence). The CDR3 runs 13 residues. V was pared by 7 bases and J by 4 bases, with 13 bases between. CDR3 region: CASNPLSGTEAFF. CDR3 in DNA: TGTGCCAGCAACCCTCTCTCGGGCACTGAAGCTTTCTTT.

In its sample, this clonotype was seen many times. The chain uses TRBV29-1 and TRBJ2-4, with 9 nucleotides matching TRBD1. Germline values: CDR1 SQVTM, CDR2 ANQGSEA. The CDR3 spans 15 residues. V was clipped by 4 bases and J by 0 bases; unmatched bases: 4. CDR3 region: CSVGDRVLAKNIQYF. In nucleotides, the CDR3 is TGCAGCGTTGGGGACAGGGTTCTAGCCAAAAACATTCAGTACTTC.

This clonotype was counted ten times or more. The V gene is TRBV19, the J gene TRBJ2-2; 9 nucleotides agree with TRBD1. The V segment lost 6 bases and the J segment 5 bases; nucleotides outside the gene matches: 1. Germline V lookup: CDR1 LNHDA, CDR2 SQIVND (reference sequence). The CDR3 totals 13 residues. The CDR3 nucleotides read TGTGCCAGTAGACAGGGGGCAACCGGGGAGCTGTTTTTT. This gives the protein CASRQGATGELFF.

The table lists this clonotype with many counts. The chain combines TRBV7-2 with TRBJ2-5, with 8 bases aligning to TRBD1. The CDR3 contains 13 residues. After removal of 3 bases from V and 6 bases from J, the junction contained 3 bases not matched to a gene. Germline V lookup: CDR1 SGHTA, CDR2 FQGNSA. The CDR3 DNA sequence: TGTGCCAGCAGCTTCCAGGGGGCGAAGACCCAGTACTTC. It translates to CASSFQGAKTQYF.

This clonotype was seen many times. The rearrangement uses TRBV30 and TRBJ2-2; D is possibly TRBD1 (6 bases). Looked up from germline, CDR1 is GTSNPN and CDR2 is SVGIG (reference sequence). Trimming left V 3 bases short and J 0 bases short, with 11 bases between. The CDR3 sequence is 15 residues long. The DNA for the CDR3 is TGTGCCTGGAGCGATGGGACATCGAACACCGGGGAGCTGTTTTTT. As protein: CAWSDGTSNTGELFF. Full variable domain (outside the CDR3, taken from reference TRBV30 and TRBJ2-2): SQTIHQWPATLVQPVGSPLSLECTVEGTSNPNLYWYRQAAGRGLQLLFYSVGIGQISSEVPQNLSASRPQDRQFILSSKKLLLSDSGFYLCAWSDGTSNTGELFFGEGSRLTVL.

In this sample, this clonotype turned up a few times. V and J are TRBV12-3 or TRBV12-4 and TRBJ2-5, with 9 bases identical to TRBD1. V lost 10 bases to trimming and J lost 4 bases; unmatched junction nucleotides: 13. The CDR3 extends over 15 amino acids. In DNA form, the CDR3 reads TGTGCCATCGCCGGGACAGGGAGAAGAGCAGAGACCCAGTACTTC. Its translation: CAIAGTGRRAETQYF.

This clonotype has at least ten counts. The chain recombines TRBV20-1 with TRBJ2-7; 8 nucleotides align to TRBD2. V was clipped by 7 bases and J by 3 bases; unmatched bases: 8. Germline CDR1 DFQATT, CDR2 SNEGSKA (reference sequence). The CDR3 loop spans 13 amino acids. DNA for the CDR3: TGCAGTGTGCGGGCGGGGGGCGGCTACGAGCAGTACTTC. It yields the protein CSVRAGGGYEQYF.

V usage is TRBV11-3 and J usage is TRBJ1-2; D uncertain. This CDR3 contains 13 residues. V was clipped by 5 bases and J by 2 bases, with 9 bases between them. Germline values: CDR1 SGHNT, CDR2 YENEEA. CDR3 protein: CASSTGDNYGYTF. The CDR3 region has the DNA TGTGCCAGCAGCACCGGAGACAACTATGGCTACACCTTC.

This clonotype was detected a few times. The J gene is TRBJ1-6, the V gene TRBV6-4; 9 positions agree with TRBD1. Trimming cost V 0 bases and J 6 bases; bases outside gene matches: 9. The CDR3 has 18 amino acids. CDR1 is MRHNA and CDR2 is SNTAGT in the germline V gene. DNA for the CDR3: TGTGCCAGCAGTGACTCGGGACAGGGCCTCTGGGGTAATTCACCCCTCCACTTT. Residues: CASSDSGQGLWGNSPLHF.

The chain is built from TRBV20-1 and TRBJ2-1, with D possibly being TRBD2 (6 bases). CDR3 size: 14 residues. In germline, CDR1 is DFQATT, CDR2 SNEGSKA (reference sequence). V lost 2 bases and J 4 bases, leaving 12 bases between the germline ends. The CDR3 DNA follows: TGCAGTGCTAGAATGTACGGACTATACAATGAGCAGTTCTTC. It translates to CSARMYGLYNEQFF.

This clonotype came up many times. CDR3 region: CSAKTRGAGYTF. The CDR3, as DNA: TGCAGTGCAAAAACCCGGGGGGCTGGCTACACCTTC. The chain uses TRBV20-1 and TRBJ1-2, with D possibly matching TRBD1 (6 bases). There are 12 residues in the CDR3. From germline, CDR1 is DFQATT and CDR2 SNEGSKA (reference sequence). The ends were cut back, 6 bases at V and 7 bases at J, with 15 bases in the middle.

This clonotype was picked up a small number of times. V and J are TRBV7-9 and TRBJ2-3, with 7 bases fitting TRBD1. The J segment lost 6 bases and the V segment lost 6 bases, leaving 6 bases of the junction unmatched. The CDR3 spans 13 residues. Germline V gene sequence: CDR1 SEHNR, CDR2 FQNEAQ (reference sequence). CDR3 DNA sequence: TGTGCCAGCAGGAACATACAGGGGGATACGCAGTATTTT. Protein product: CASRNIQGDTQYF.